This TCR beta chain came from a study of identical twins. Each CDR3 protein gets one entry after TCRdb re-called the 5' RACE reads with MiXCR. The repertoire holds approximately 1.8 million distinct CDR3 sequences, with less than 40% as singletons. CDR1 is SQVTM and CDR2 is ANQGSEA in the germline V gene. With V trimmed by 8 bases and J by 11 bases, 14 bases remained unmatched. The CDR3 loop spans 14 amino acids. With respect to this clonotype: A much larger clone is a single base away; this may be a read error.

The chain couples TRBV29-1 to TRBJ2-5, with TRBD2 matching over 13 bases. Input material: cord blood. This receptor was obtained from a newborn girl in good health. CDR3 DNA sequence: TGCAGCCCCACTCCGGGACTAGCGGGAAATGAGCAGTACTTC. It yields the protein CSPTPGLAGNEQYF.